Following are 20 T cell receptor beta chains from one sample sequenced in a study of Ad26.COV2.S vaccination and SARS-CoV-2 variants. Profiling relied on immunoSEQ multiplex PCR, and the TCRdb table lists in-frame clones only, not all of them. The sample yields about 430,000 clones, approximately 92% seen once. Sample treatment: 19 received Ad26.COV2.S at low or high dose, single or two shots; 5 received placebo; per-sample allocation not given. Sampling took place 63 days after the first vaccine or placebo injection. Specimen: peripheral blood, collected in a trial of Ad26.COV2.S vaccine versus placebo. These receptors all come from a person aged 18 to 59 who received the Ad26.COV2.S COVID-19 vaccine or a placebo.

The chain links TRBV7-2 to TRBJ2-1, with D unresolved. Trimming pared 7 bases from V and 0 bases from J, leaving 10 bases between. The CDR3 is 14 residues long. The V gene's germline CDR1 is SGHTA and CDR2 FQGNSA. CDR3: CASTNPSSYNEQFF. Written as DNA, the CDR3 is TGTGCCAGCACCAATCCGAGCTCCTACAATGAGCAGTTCTTC.

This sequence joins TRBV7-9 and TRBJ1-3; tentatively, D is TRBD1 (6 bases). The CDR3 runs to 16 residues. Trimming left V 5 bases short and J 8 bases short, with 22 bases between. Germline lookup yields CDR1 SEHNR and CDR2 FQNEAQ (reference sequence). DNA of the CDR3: TGTGCCAGCAGCGATACATGGACAGTCTCTTCAGACACCATATATTTT. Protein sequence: CASSDTWTVSSDTIYF. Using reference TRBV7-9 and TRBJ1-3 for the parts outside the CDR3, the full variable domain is DTGVSQNPRHKITKRGQNVTFRCDPISEHNRLYWYRQTLGQGPEFLTYFQNEAQLEKSRLLSDRFSAERPKGSFSTLEIQRTEQGDSAMYLCASSDTWTVSSDTIYFGEGSWLTVV.

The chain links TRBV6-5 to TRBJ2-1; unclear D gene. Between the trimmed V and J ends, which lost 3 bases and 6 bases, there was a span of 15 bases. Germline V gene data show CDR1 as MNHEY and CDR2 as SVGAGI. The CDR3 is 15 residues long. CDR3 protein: CASSYRARGVNEQFF. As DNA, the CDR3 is TGTGCCAGCAGTTATAGGGCGAGAGGCGTCAATGAGCAGTTCTTC.

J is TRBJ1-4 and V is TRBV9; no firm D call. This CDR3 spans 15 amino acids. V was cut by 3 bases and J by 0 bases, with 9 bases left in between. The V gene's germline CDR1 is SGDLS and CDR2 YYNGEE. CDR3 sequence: CASSETGTTNEKLFF. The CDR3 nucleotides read TGTGCCAGCAGCGAGACCGGTACAACTAATGAAAAACTGTTTTTT.

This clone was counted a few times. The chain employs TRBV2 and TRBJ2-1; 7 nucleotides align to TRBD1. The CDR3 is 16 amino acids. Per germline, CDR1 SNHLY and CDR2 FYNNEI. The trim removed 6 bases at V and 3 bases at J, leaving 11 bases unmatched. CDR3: CASSPDRANIYNEQFF. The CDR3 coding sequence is TGTGCCAGCAGCCCCGACAGGGCAAATATCTACAATGAGCAGTTCTTC.

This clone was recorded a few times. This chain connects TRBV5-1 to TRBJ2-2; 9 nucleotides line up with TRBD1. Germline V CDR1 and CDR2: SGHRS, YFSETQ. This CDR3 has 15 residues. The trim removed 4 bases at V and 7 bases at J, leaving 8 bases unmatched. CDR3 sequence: CASSARTGESGELFF. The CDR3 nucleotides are TGCGCCAGCAGCGCCCGGACAGGGGAGAGCGGGGAGCTGTTTTTT.

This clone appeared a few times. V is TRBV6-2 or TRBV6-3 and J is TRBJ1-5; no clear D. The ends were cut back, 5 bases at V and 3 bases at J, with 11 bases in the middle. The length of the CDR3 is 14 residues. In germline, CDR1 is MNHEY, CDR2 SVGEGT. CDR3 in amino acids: CASSPGPSNQPQHF. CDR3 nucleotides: TGTGCCAGCAGTCCGGGTCCTTCCAATCAGCCCCAGCATTTT.

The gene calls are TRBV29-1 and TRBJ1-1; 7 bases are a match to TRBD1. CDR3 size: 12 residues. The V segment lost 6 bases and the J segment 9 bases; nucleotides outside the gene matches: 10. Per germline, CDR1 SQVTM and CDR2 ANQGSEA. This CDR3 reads CSVAKGAVKAFF. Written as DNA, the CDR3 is TGCAGCGTCGCAAAGGGGGCCGTTAAAGCTTTCTTT.

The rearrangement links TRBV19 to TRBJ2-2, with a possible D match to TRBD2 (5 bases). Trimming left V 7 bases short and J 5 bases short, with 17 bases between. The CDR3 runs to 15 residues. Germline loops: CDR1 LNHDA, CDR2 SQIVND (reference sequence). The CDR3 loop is CASKPGLDLTGELFF. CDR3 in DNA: TGTGCCAGTAAGCCGGGGTTAGACTTAACCGGGGAGCTGTTTTTT.

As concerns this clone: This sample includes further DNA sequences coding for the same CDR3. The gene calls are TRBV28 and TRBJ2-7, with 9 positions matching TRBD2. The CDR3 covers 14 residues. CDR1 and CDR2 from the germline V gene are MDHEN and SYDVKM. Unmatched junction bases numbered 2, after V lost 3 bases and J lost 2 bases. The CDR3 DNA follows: TGTGCCAGCAGTTTGGCGGGAGGGCCCTACGAGCAGTACTTC. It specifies CASSLAGGPYEQYF.

For the CDR3, the DNA is TGTGCCTGGAGTAAAGGGGAGGTTGGCGATGAGCAGTTCTTC. This translates into CAWSKGEVGDEQFF. The V call is TRBV30, the J call TRBJ2-1, with D possibly TRBD2 on 6 matching bases. The CDR3 covers 14 residues. CDR1 GTSNPN and CDR2 SVGIG come from the germline V gene (reference sequence). Trimming removed 2 bases at V and 8 bases at J, with 16 bases between.

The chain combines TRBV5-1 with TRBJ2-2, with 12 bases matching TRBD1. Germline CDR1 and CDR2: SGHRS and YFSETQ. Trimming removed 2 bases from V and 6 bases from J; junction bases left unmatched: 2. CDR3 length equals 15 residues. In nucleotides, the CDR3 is TGCGCCAGCAGCTTTGGGACAGGGGGCCCCGGGGAGCTGTTTTTT. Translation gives CASSFGTGGPGELFF.

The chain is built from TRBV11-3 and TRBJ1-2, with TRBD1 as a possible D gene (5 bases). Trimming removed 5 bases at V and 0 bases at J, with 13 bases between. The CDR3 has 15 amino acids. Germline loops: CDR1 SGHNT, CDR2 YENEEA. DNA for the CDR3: TGTGCCAGCAGCACCCGTGAGGGGTCTAACTATGGCTACACCTTC. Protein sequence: CASSTREGSNYGYTF.

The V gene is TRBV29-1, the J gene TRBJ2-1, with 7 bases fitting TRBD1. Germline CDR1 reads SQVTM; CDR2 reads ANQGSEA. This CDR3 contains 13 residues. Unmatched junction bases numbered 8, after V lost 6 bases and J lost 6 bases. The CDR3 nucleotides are TGCAGCGTGGCCAGACAGGGTGGCAATGAGCAGTTCTTC. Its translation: CSVARQGGNEQFF.

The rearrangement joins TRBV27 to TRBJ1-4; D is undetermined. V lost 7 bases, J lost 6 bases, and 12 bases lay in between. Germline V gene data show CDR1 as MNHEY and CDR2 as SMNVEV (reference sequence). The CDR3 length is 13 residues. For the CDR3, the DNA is TGTGCCAGCATGACCCGGGTTGATGAAAAACTGTTTTTT. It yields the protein CASMTRVDEKLFF.

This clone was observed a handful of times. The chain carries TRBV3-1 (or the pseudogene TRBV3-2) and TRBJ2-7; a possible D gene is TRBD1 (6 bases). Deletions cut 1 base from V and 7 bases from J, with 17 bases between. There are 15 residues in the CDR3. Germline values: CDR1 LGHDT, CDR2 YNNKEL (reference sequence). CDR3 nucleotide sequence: TGTGCCAGCAGCCAAGGGGGGCGTCCCAGGGAAGAGCAGTACTTC. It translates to CASSQGGRPREEQYF.

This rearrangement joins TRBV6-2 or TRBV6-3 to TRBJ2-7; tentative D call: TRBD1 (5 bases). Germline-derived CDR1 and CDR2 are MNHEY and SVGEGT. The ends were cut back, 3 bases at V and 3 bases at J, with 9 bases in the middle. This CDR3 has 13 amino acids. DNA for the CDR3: TGTGCCAGCAGTTATAAAGACAGCTACGAGCAGTACTTC. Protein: CASSYKDSYEQYF.

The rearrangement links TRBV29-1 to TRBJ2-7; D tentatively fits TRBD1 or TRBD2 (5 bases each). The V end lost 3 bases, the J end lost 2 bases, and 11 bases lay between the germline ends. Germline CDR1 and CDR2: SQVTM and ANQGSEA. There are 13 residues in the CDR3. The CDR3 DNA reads TGCAGCGTTGACGGGGCAGGACCCTACGAGCAGTACTTC. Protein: CSVDGAGPYEQYF.

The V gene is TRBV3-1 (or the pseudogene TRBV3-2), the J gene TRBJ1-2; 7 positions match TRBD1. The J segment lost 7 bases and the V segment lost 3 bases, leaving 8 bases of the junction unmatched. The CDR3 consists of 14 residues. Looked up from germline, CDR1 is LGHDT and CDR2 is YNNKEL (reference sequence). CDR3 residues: CASSHEQGSSGYTF. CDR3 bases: TGTGCCAGCAGCCACGAACAGGGGTCAAGTGGCTACACCTTC.

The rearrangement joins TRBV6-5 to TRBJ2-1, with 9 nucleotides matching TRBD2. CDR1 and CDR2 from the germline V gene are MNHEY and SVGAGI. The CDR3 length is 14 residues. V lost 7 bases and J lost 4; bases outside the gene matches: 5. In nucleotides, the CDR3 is TGTGCCAGCAAGGCGGGAGGGCCGTACAATGAGCAGTTCTTC. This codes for CASKAGGPYNEQFF.